Listed below are T cell receptor beta chains from one sample, sequenced in a study of vaccination and CD4 T cells after COVID-19. TCRdb passed the PCR reads through MiXCR, listing each CDR3 protein once. The data contain 9,000 to 10,000 distinct CDR3 sequences, approximately 47% of them singletons. Their antigens remain unidentified. Source material: CD4+ T cells from blood, cultured in vitro. All receptors come from a human donor who had recovered from COVID-19. Each CDR3 is given with its conserved first and last residue. The order of the fields is clone size, V gene, CDR3 length, CDR3 protein. Where a row states a size, it is once, few, many or the class of an expanded clone; other rows omit it.

clone_size: few; v_call: TRBV6-2/TRBV6-3; cdr3_length: 16; cdr3_aa: CASSTQSGRGRNEQFF
clone_size: -; v_call: TRBV20-1; cdr3_length: 12; cdr3_aa: CSAIDQFYEQYF
clone_size: -; v_call: TRBV6-2/TRBV6-3; cdr3_length: 14; cdr3_aa: CASSQRDLPPEQYF
clone_size: -; v_call: TRBV10-3; cdr3_length: 17; cdr3_aa: CAISDPTTSGSRNIQYF
clone_size: -; v_call: TRBV12-3/TRBV12-4; cdr3_length: 14; cdr3_aa: CASSPPLRTDEQYF
clone_size: -; v_call: TRBV2; cdr3_length: 14; cdr3_aa: CASSANRGGTEAFF
clone_size: few; v_call: TRBV20-1; cdr3_length: 13; cdr3_aa: CSARSLQGQPQHF
clone_size: few; v_call: TRBV6-1; cdr3_length: 16; cdr3_aa: CASSERVGSSYNEQFF
clone_size: -; v_call: TRBV12-3/TRBV12-4; cdr3_length: 13; cdr3_aa: CASSLDPKGEQFF
clone_size: -; v_call: TRBV29-1; cdr3_length: 12; cdr3_aa: CSVSRAAAGYTF